The 5 T cell receptor beta chains presented below share a single source sample, sequenced in a study of cytomegalovirus exposure and HLA in healthy donors. Amplification used 60 Vbeta primers and 13 Jbeta primers. The repertoire was sequenced with immunoSEQ multiplex PCR; TCRdb's copy has only in-frame clones and lacks some. The sample shows around 94,000 clones, around 68% of them seen only once. The sequencing input was PBMCs. These receptors were taken from a human donor in good health.

The chain uses TRBV18 and TRBJ2-5; TRBD1 agrees at 8 bases. The CDR3 loop spans 13 amino acids. The ends lost 4 bases at V and 4 bases at J; junction bases unmatched: 2. Germline-derived CDR1 and CDR2 are KGHSH and LQKENI. The CDR3 reads CASSLGQGETQYF. The CDR3 region has the DNA TGTGCCAGCTCACTTGGACAGGGAGAGACCCAGTACTTC.

This clone turned up a few times. The chain is built from TRBV28 and TRBJ2-7; D perhaps matches TRBD2 (5 bases). Germline loops: CDR1 MDHEN, CDR2 SYDVKM. CDR3 length: 15 amino acids. V dropped 6 bases and J dropped 0 bases, with 15 bases sitting between them. CDR3: CASRPQSGGSYEQYF. The CDR3 bases are TGTGCCAGCAGGCCCCAGAGCGGAGGCTCCTACGAGCAGTACTTC.

The chain recombines TRBV21-1 with TRBJ2-3; the table's D call of TRBD2 was not tested on the DNA. TRBV21-1 is shown as a pseudogene. There are 11 residues in the CDR3. CDR3 coding DNA: TGTGCCCCTACTAGCACAGATACGCAGTATTTT. This sequence encodes CAPTSTDTQYF.

This chain links TRBV6-6 with TRBJ2-3; TRBD2 might be the D (5 bases). There are 14 residues in the CDR3. Germline V gives CDR1 MNHNY, CDR2 SVGAGI (reference sequence). Deletions cut 6 bases from V and 8 bases from J, with 18 bases between. The CDR3 bases are TGTGCCAGCAGCCCCCCGGGGTCCATTGGTACGCAGTATTTT. It translates to CASSPPGSIGTQYF.

This chain connects TRBV28 to TRBJ1-1, with unresolved D. CDR1 is MDHEN, CDR2 SYDVKM, per germline. The CDR3 has 12 residues. The V gene lost 6 bases and the J gene lost 8 bases, with 13 bases spanning the gap. Here the CDR3 DNA reads TGTGCCAGCAGCGAGGTGTGGCGAGAAGCTTTCTTT. It is translated as CASSEVWREAFF.